The clone carrying this T cell receptor beta chain has just a few counts. Its antigen is undetermined. The record originates from a study of T cells in Graves' hyperthyroidism and ophthalmopathy. Looked up from germline, CDR1 is SGDLS and CDR2 is YYNGEE. V was trimmed by 4 bases and J by 0 bases, leaving 11 bases between them. The CDR3 covers 15 residues. The study enrolled patients aged 18 to 65 with newly diagnosed hyperthyroidism of under 2 months' duration. Patients were excluded for uncontrolled infection, other autoimmune disease, pregnancy or lactation. Study results and caveats: Blood also contained most expanded thyroid clonotypes above 0.001.

Amplification yielded TCR beta CDR3 regions, with RNA transcripts as the source. A set of HTBI primers served as the primers for a first-round RT-PCR of the TCR CDR3. Using its own MiXCR run on the multiplex PCR reads, TCRdb lists one record per CDR3 protein. The sample records about 290,000 distinct CDR3 sequences, approximately 12% being singletons. What was sequenced was blood. The sequence derives from a woman younger than 45 with Graves' hyperthyroidism that later progressed to Graves' ophthalmopathy. The chain links TRBV9 to TRBJ2-1; D ambiguous. CDR3 residues: CASSPQWSSYNEQFF. In DNA form, the CDR3 reads TGTGCCAGCAGCCCTCAATGGAGCTCCTACAATGAGCAGTTCTTC.